This T cell receptor (beta chain) was documented in a study of cytomegalovirus exposure and HLA in healthy donors. General study points: An analysis that came later showed most CMV-associated TCR beta chains appearing HLA-restricted. Productive rates of about 87% or about 30% were seen for most TCR beta V segments in an earlier analysis.

Points on this clone: Its antigen is not identified.

PCR was performed using 60 Vbeta and 13 Jbeta primers. Authors' methods: There were tens of millions of unique TCR beta chains by a later count, and 10 million to 12 million of them were shared. Produced via immunoSEQ multiplex PCR; TCRdb's table is partial and in-frame only. Clonal size and the V and J genes are those of that table, whereas D and trimming came from the DNA. The table lists 150,000 to 200,000 clones, roughly 65% of them singletons. Germline CDR1 reads SQVTM; CDR2 reads ANQGSEA. The V end was cut by 4 bases, the J end by 8 bases, with 17 bases between. This CDR3 region has 13 residues.

The clonotype was recovered from a woman in her late teens or twenties in good health and CMV-seropositive. Sequences were obtained from PBMCs. The chain carries TRBV29-1 and TRBJ1-2, with a tentative D call TRBD1 (6 bases). The CDR3 DNA sequence: TGCAGCGTTGCTCTTACAGGGAGGGAAGGCTACACCTTC. Its translation: CSVALTGREGYTF.